Below are 32 T cell receptor beta chains sequenced from a single sample in a study of blood T cell repertoires in COVID-19. The assay was immunoSEQ multiplex PCR, and TCRdb's table has in-frame clones only and misses some. Of roughly 330,000 clones in the sample, over 75% were seen once. Sequenced sample: PBMCs or T cells enriched from blood (not recorded which). These receptors were collected from a woman in her thirties who had recovered from COVID-19.

The chain is built from TRBV11-2 and TRBJ2-1; D may be TRBD1 (6 bases). The CDR3 length is 16 residues. Trimming took off 4 bases at V and 0 bases at J, with 13 bases between the two ends. Germline V lookup: CDR1 SGHAT, CDR2 FQNNGV. CDR3 sequence: CASSSLRDNSYNEQFF. DNA of the CDR3: TGTGCCAGCAGCTCGCTCCGGGACAACTCCTACAATGAGCAGTTCTTC.

V and J are TRBV2 and TRBJ1-2, with a tentative D call TRBD1 (5 bases). Trimming took 4 bases from V and 0 from J, leaving 6 bases between them. The CDR3 runs 13 residues. Per germline, CDR1 SNHLY and CDR2 FYNNEI. The CDR3 nucleotides read TGTGCCAGCAGTGGACAGCCTAACTATGGCTACACCTTC. Its protein is CASSGQPNYGYTF.

This chain connects TRBV4-1 to TRBJ1-3; 8 positions match TRBD1. Germline-derived CDR1 and CDR2 are MGHRA and YSYEKL. The length of the CDR3 is 18 residues. V lost 2 bases to trimming and J lost 0 bases; unmatched junction nucleotides: 9. In nucleotides, the CDR3 is TGCGCCAGCAGCCAAAATTTACCGGGACAGGTCTCTGGAAACACCATATATTTT. This sequence encodes CASSQNLPGQVSGNTIYF.

The genes are TRBV28 and TRBJ2-5; weak D call: TRBD1 (5 bases). V was pared by 1 base and J by 4 bases, with 13 bases between. The CDR3 is 15 amino acids. Germline loops: CDR1 MDHEN, CDR2 SYDVKM. CDR3 in amino acids: CASSLFVGAGETQYF. As DNA, the CDR3 is TGTGCCAGCAGTTTATTTGTAGGGGCCGGAGAGACCCAGTACTTC.

This clone was detected only a few times. This sequence joins TRBV4-1 and TRBJ1-1; D is perhaps TRBD1 (5 bases). There are 17 residues in the CDR3. V lost 4 bases to trimming and J lost 7 bases, with 25 bases between them. Germline loops: CDR1 MGHRA, CDR2 YSYEKL. The CDR3 DNA reads as TGCGCCAGCAGCCGATCACCCATGGGCCAGGGCGGGGGTGAAGCTTTCTTT. This encodes CASSRSPMGQGGGEAFF.

The V and J genes are TRBV5-1 and TRBJ1-2; TRBD1 aligns across 8 bases. The V segment lost 0 bases and the J segment 5 bases; nucleotides outside the gene matches: 6. Germline CDR1 and CDR2: SGHRS and YFSETQ. The CDR3 has 15 amino acids. The CDR3 sequence is CASSLVSGGRYGYTF. The CDR3 bases are TGCGCCAGCAGCTTGGTATCAGGGGGCAGGTATGGCTACACCTTC.

This sequence joins TRBV2 and TRBJ2-5; 12 bases are shared with TRBD2. Trimming removed 6 bases from V and 2 bases from J; junction bases left unmatched: 10. Germline CDR1 and CDR2: SNHLY and FYNNEI. The CDR3 is made up of 17 amino acids. CDR3 sequence reads: CASRMIGTSGPQETQYF. The CDR3 DNA reads as TGTGCCAGCAGGATGATTGGGACTAGCGGGCCGCAAGAGACCCAGTACTTC.

The chain joins TRBV6-5 to TRBJ1-2; TRBD1 matches 8 bases. CDR1 MNHEY and CDR2 SVGAGI come from the germline V gene. The CDR3 covers 13 residues. V was clipped by 5 bases and J by 2 bases; unmatched bases: 1. The CDR3 DNA is TGTGCCAGCAGTAGGGACAGGAACTATGGCTACACCTTC. Residues: CASSRDRNYGYTF.

The chain joins TRBV9 to TRBJ1-6; 7 bases map to TRBD1. The CDR3 contains 14 residues. Germline assignment: CDR1 SGDLS and CDR2 YYNGEE. V dropped 2 bases and J dropped 12; count of bases not matched to a gene: 8. The CDR3 DNA follows: TGTGCCAGCAGCGTGGGAGACAGGGAGAGACCCCTCCACTTT. This encodes CASSVGDRERPLHF.

The chain joins TRBV6-6 to TRBJ1-5; D call uncertain. The V end was cut by 11 bases, the J end by 0 bases, with 8 bases between. This CDR3 is built from 12 residues. CDR1 is MNHNY and CDR2 is SVGAGI in the germline V gene (reference sequence). The CDR3 protein is CAAQDSNQPQHF. Written as DNA, the CDR3 is TGTGCCGCGCAGGATAGCAATCAGCCCCAGCATTTT.

This chain joins TRBV5-1 and TRBJ2-2, with a possible D match to TRBD1 (6 bases). There are 16 residues in the CDR3. Germline-derived CDR1 and CDR2 are SGHRS and YFSETQ. V lost 5 bases, J lost 1 base, and 15 bases lay in between. For the CDR3, the DNA is TGCGCCAGCAGTTCAACAGGGTTGGGGAACACCGGGGAGCTGTTTTTT. Translated: CASSSTGLGNTGELFF.

This clone was picked up a small number of times. As DNA, the CDR3 is TGTGCCAGTAGTATTTTGAGGGACAATGCTCAACTGTTTTTT. Encoded protein: CASSILRDNAQLFF. The rearrangement uses TRBV19 and TRBJ1-4; possible D gene TRBD1, 6 bases. The CDR3 length is 14 residues. Germline CDR1 reads LNHDA; CDR2 reads SQIVND (reference sequence). V gave up 3 bases and J gave up 12 bases, with 17 bases separating them.

The chain has TRBV14 and TRBJ1-6; 7 positions agree with TRBD1. The V segment lost 4 bases and the J segment 8 bases; nucleotides outside the gene matches: 11. The germline CDR1 and CDR2 sequences are SGHDN and FVKESK. The CDR3 sequence is 16 residues long. The CDR3 bases are TGTGCCAGCAGCCGTAGAACAGGGGCAGGGGATTCACCCCTCCACTTT. Its translation: CASSRRTGAGDSPLHF. The entire variable domain, with the rest obtained from reference TRBV14 and TRBJ1-6, is as follows: EAGVTQFPSHSVIEKGQTVTLRCDPISGHDNLYWYRRVMGKEIKFLLHFVKESKQDESGMPNNRFLAERTGGTYSTLKVQPAELEDSGVYFCASSRRTGAGDSPLHFGNGTRLTVT.

To note about this clone: Other DNA sequences in this sample translate to the same CDR3. The rearrangement uses TRBV12-3 or TRBV12-4 and TRBJ1-1; no clear D gene. This CDR3 has 12 amino acids. V was cut by 1 base and J by 7 bases, with 7 bases left in between. For the CDR3, the DNA is TGTGCCAGCAGTTTAGAAGGAGTTGAAGCTTTCTTT. This gives the protein CASSLEGVEAFF.

V and J are TRBV6-5 and TRBJ2-7; D possibly corresponds to TRBD1 (6 bases). V was trimmed by 2 bases and J by 3 bases, leaving 17 bases between them. The CDR3 length is 16 residues. Germline loops: CDR1 MNHEY, CDR2 SVGAGI. Written as DNA, the CDR3 is TGTGCCAGCAGTTACAATGGGGAAGGGGGACACTACGAGCAGTACTTC. It specifies CASSYNGEGGHYEQYF.

The chain recombines TRBV5-1 with TRBJ1-1; 9 bases are a match to TRBD1. In germline, CDR1 is SGHRS, CDR2 YFSETQ. There are 15 residues in the CDR3. V dropped 0 bases and J dropped 9; count of bases not matched to a gene: 9. The CDR3, as DNA: TGCGCCAGCAGCTTGGCCACATACAGGGGGCGGAAAGCTTTCTTT. Translation gives CASSLATYRGRKAFF.

The chain links TRBV7-8 to TRBJ2-2; 9 positions match TRBD1. The CDR3 totals 16 residues. The V gene's germline CDR1 is SGHVS and CDR2 FQNEAQ. After removal of 5 bases from V and 0 bases from J, the junction contained 4 bases not matched to a gene. CDR3 nucleotide sequence: TGTGCCAGCAGCCTCAGGACAGGGGCGAACACCGGGGAGCTGTTTTTT. Translation gives CASSLRTGANTGELFF.

This clone was seen a single time. The chain employs TRBV5-1 and TRBJ2-1; TRBD2 aligns across 11 bases. The CDR3 sequence is 16 residues long. V dropped 4 bases and J dropped 0; count of bases not matched to a gene: 3. The germline V gene encodes CDR1 SGHRS and CDR2 YFSETQ. The CDR3 sequence is CASSRLAGSSYNEQFF. The CDR3 DNA follows: TGCGCCAGCAGCCGACTAGCGGGGAGCTCCTACAATGAGCAGTTCTTC.

The chain is built from TRBV27 and TRBJ1-6, with TRBD1 identical over 8 bases. The junction had 2 bases not matched to a gene; V was cut back by 2 bases and J by 5 bases. The germline V gene has CDR1 MNHEY and CDR2 SMNVEV (reference sequence). The CDR3 is made up of 15 amino acids. In DNA, the CDR3 is TGTGCCAGCAGTTTAGGGACAGGAGATAATTCACCCCTCCACTTT. Translation gives CASSLGTGDNSPLHF.

This chain uses TRBV5-1 with TRBJ1-2, with TRBD1 matching 7 bases. Trimming took 3 bases from V and 6 from J; bases not matched to a gene: 8. The length of the CDR3 is 14 residues. Germline V gene data show CDR1 as SGHRS and CDR2 as YFSETQ. The CDR3 protein is CASSSLQGEDGYTF. The CDR3 DNA follows: TGCGCCAGCAGCTCGCTTCAGGGGGAGGATGGCTACACCTTC.

J is TRBJ1-3 and V is TRBV28; 8 positions match TRBD1. The CDR3 runs 16 residues. J lost 4 bases, V lost 4 bases, and 9 bases had no gene match. Per germline, CDR1 MDHEN and CDR2 SYDVKM. CDR3 DNA sequence: TGTGCCAGCAGTTCCCTAGAGACAGGGGTGGGAAACACCATATATTTT. Protein: CASSSLETGVGNTIYF.

The chain recombines TRBV5-1 with TRBJ2-3, with 8 bases lining up with TRBD1. Germline loops: CDR1 SGHRS, CDR2 YFSETQ. J lost 8 bases, V lost 3 bases, and 11 bases had no gene match. The CDR3 is made up of 15 amino acids. Here the CDR3 reads CASSSLQGVKGTQYF. CDR3 nucleotides: TGCGCCAGCAGCTCCTTACAGGGGGTCAAGGGTACGCAGTATTTT.

V usage is TRBV6-5 and J usage is TRBJ2-7, with 9 bases aligning to TRBD1. J was trimmed by 3 bases and V by 6 bases; bases with no gene match: 6. The CDR3 is 14 residues long. CDR1 and CDR2 (germline): MNHEY, SVGAGI. The CDR3 DNA sequence: TGTGCCAGCAGCACCGGGACAGGGATCTACGAGCAGTACTTC. Amino acids: CASSTGTGIYEQYF.

The V call is TRBV11-2, the J call TRBJ2-5; 8 positions agree with TRBD1. V dropped 2 bases and J dropped 10; count of bases not matched to a gene: 15. This CDR3 has 16 amino acids. The germline CDR1 and CDR2 sequences are SGHAT and FQNNGV. The CDR3: CASSLRGTGSWVSQYF. The CDR3 DNA follows: TGTGCCAGCAGCTTAAGGGGGACAGGCTCCTGGGTCAGCCAGTACTTC.

This clone is a singleton in its sample. V is TRBV6-5 and J is TRBJ1-2; 8 bases map to TRBD1. The germline gives CDR1 MNHEY, CDR2 SVGAGI. After removal of 5 bases from V and 3 bases from J, the junction contained 2 bases not matched to a gene. This CDR3 has 13 amino acids. The CDR3: CASSRTGHYGYTF. The CDR3 region has the DNA TGTGCCAGCAGTCGGACAGGGCACTATGGCTACACCTTC.

The V and J genes are TRBV4-3 and TRBJ2-1; TRBD1 matches at 7 bases. The trim removed 4 bases at V and 6 bases at J, leaving 9 bases unmatched. CDR3 length: 15 residues. Germline V gene sequence: CDR1 LGHNA, CDR2 YSLEER. The CDR3 loop reads CASSRLTGVGNEQFF. CDR3 nucleotide sequence: TGCGCCAGCAGCCGCCTTACAGGGGTCGGCAATGAGCAGTTCTTC.

The chain combines TRBV6-1 with TRBJ2-1; D might be TRBD2 (6 bases). The CDR3 runs to 18 residues. From germline, CDR1 is MNHNS and CDR2 SASEGT. V shed 0 bases and J shed 8 bases, with 23 bases lying between them. The CDR3 DNA is TGTGCCAGCAGTGAAGCTCGGAGTAGCGGCTATCCGGGAGATGAGCAGTTCTTC. It translates to CASSEARSSGYPGDEQFF.

The chain combines TRBV2 with TRBJ2-4, with D possibly TRBD2 on 6 matching bases. Germline CDR1 and CDR2: SNHLY and FYNNEI. Trimming stripped 6 bases from V and 3 bases from J, with 9 bases between. CDR3 length equals 13 residues. Here the CDR3 DNA reads TGTGCCAGCAGGGCCGGGGGCAAAAACATTCAGTACTTC. Amino acid sequence: CASRAGGKNIQYF.

The genes are TRBV19 and TRBJ1-2, with TRBD1 matching 8 bases. The CDR3 totals 14 residues. Germline trimming cut 6 bases from V and 1 base from J; bases unmatched to any gene: 4. Germline loops: CDR1 LNHDA, CDR2 SQIVND (reference sequence). CDR3 amino acids: CASSPGGFNYGYTF. CDR3 DNA: TGTGCCAGTAGCCCAGGGGGCTTTAACTATGGCTACACCTTC.

The rearrangement links TRBV29-1 to TRBJ1-2, with D perhaps matching TRBD1 (5 bases). The ends were cut back, 3 bases at V and 5 bases at J, with 10 bases in the middle. Germline CDR1 is SQVTM and CDR2 is ANQGSEA. The CDR3 is 12 residues long. CDR3 sequence (DNA): TGCAGCGTTGATTCAGGGAAATATGGCTACACCTTC. It specifies CSVDSGKYGYTF.

The chain recombines TRBV19 with TRBJ1-3; TRBD1 is a possible D gene (6 bases). The CDR3 runs to 15 residues. Trimming took off 6 bases at V and 0 bases at J, with 12 bases between the two ends. Germline CDR1 and CDR2: LNHDA and SQIVND (reference sequence). The CDR3 protein is CASRTRGASGNTIYF. CDR3 coding DNA: TGTGCCAGTAGGACCAGGGGTGCCTCTGGAAACACCATATATTTT.

The V and J genes are TRBV3-1 (or the pseudogene TRBV3-2) and TRBJ1-2; D is undetermined. Germline lookup yields CDR1 LGHDT and CDR2 YNNKEL (reference sequence). The CDR3 length is 16 residues. Trimming pared 4 bases from V and 2 bases from J, leaving 17 bases between. The CDR3 bases are TGTGCCAGCAGCCCTTATTTAGAGGGCAGAAACTATGGCTACACCTTC. It encodes CASSPYLEGRNYGYTF.